The table lists the clone carrying this TCR beta chain with a count of one. Its antigen is undetermined. Researchers used genomic DNA as the template to profile TCR beta VDJ and CDR3. TCRdb called the reads again in MiXCR, with one record for every CDR3 protein. This table holds around 400,000 distinct CDR3 sequences, 60% to 80% found once. This sample stems from a study of CD8+CD57+ T cells in acquired aplastic anemia. Study as a whole: Roughly 3.2 ug was the average amount of DNA from sorted CD4+ and CD8+ cells. Read counts for CD4+ cells (from healthy donors) averaged around 10 million. Regarding the study as a whole: In common between the patients and the controls were some 28 CD8+ CDR3 sequences. Controls did not differ significantly from patients in CD8+ Simpson's diversity.

CDR1 DFQATT and CDR2 SNEGSKA come from the germline V gene (reference sequence). CDR3 length: 15 amino acids. V lost 0 bases and J 2 bases, leaving 14 bases between the germline ends. The receptor comes from a human donor in good health, serving as a control. Sequencing was performed on sorted CD4+, CD8+, or CD8+CD57+ T cells (not recorded which) from PBMCs. The chain couples TRBV20-1 to TRBJ2-7, with D perhaps TRBD1 (6 bases). The CDR3 here is CSARDQQGVAYEQYF. The DNA for the CDR3 is TGCAGTGCTAGAGATCAACAGGGCGTTGCCTACGAGCAGTACTTC.